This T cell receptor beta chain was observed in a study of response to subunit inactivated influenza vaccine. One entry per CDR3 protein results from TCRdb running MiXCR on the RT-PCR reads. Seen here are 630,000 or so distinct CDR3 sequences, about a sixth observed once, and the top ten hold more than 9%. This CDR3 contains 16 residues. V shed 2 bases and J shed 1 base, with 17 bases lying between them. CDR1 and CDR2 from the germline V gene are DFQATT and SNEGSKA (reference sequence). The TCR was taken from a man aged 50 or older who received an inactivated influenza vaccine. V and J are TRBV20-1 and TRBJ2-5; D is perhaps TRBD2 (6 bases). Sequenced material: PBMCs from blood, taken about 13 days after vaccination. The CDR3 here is CSARSTRRGGQETQYF. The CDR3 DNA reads TGCAGTGCTAGATCCACGAGGCGGGGTGGCCAAGAGACCCAGTACTTC.